These T cell receptor beta chains were read from a single sample in a study of blood T cells in healthy people across ages. MiXCR, applied by TCRdb to the 5' RACE reads, yields one record per CDR3 protein. The data show more than 900,000 distinct CDR3 sequences, about 25% seen once. These data were also reused for a study on T cells of mothers and their children.

The sample comprised blood. These receptors all stem from a girl aged 2 to 9 in good health. CDR3s include the opening cysteine and the closing phenylalanine or tryptophan. The order of the fields is V gene, clone size, D gene, J gene, CDR3 protein, CDR3 DNA. The D gene is left open where the match is weak. A clone size is listed for some rows: how often the clone was seen (once, few, many), or a class if it is expanded.

>TRBV7-8|-|-|TRBJ2-5
CASSSTPAPKETQYF
TGTGCCAGCAGTTCGACCCCCGCACCCAAAGAGACCCAGTACTTC
>TRBV5-6|few|TRBD2|TRBJ2-3
CASSFPGLARYTDTQYF
TGTGCCAGCAGCTTCCCAGGACTAGCGCGATACACAGATACGCAGTATTTT
>TRBV7-2|few|-|TRBJ1-1
CASTSADTEAFF
TGTGCCAGCACCTCCGCGGACACTGAAGCTTTCTTT
>TRBV7-9|-|TRBD1|TRBJ1-1
CASSLARTGTSEAFF
TGTGCCAGCAGCTTAGCCAGGACAGGGACGAGCGAAGCTTTCTTT
>TRBV12-3/TRBV12-4|-|TRBD1|TRBJ2-7
CASSLDRVHERYF
TGTGCCAGCAGCCTAGACAGGGTCCACGAGCGGTACTTC
>TRBV9|few|-|TRBJ2-5
CASSVGGWRGETQYF
TGTGCCAGCAGCGTAGGAGGTTGGAGGGGAGAGACCCAGTACTTC
>TRBV2|-|-|TRBJ2-2
CASIQAGELFF
TGTGCCAGCATTCAGGCCGGGGAGCTGTTTTTT
>TRBV10-2|few|-|TRBJ2-5
CASSDWRVVTQYF
TGCGCCAGCAGTGATTGGAGGGTGGTGACCCAGTACTTC
>TRBV6-4|-|TRBD2|TRBJ2-1
CASSDGSGEQFF
TGTGCCAGCAGTGACGGTAGCGGGGAGCAGTTCTTC
>TRBV7-9|-|TRBD2|TRBJ2-3
CASSSPTSGFHIPTDTQYF
TGTGCCAGCAGCTCACCTACTAGCGGGTTCCATATACCCACGGATACGCAGTATTTT
>TRBV27|few|-|TRBJ1-3
CASSRGVSGNTIYF
TGTGCCAGCTCAAGGGGAGTCTCTGGAAACACCATATATTTT
>TRBV7-2|-|-|TRBJ2-5
CANSFGLRETQYF
TGTGCCAACAGCTTCGGACTGAGGGAGACCCAGTACTTC
>TRBV5-1|-|-|TRBJ2-5
CASSFSFDAPEETQYF
TGCGCCAGCAGCTTCTCCTTTGACGCGCCCGAAGAGACCCAGTACTTC
>TRBV20-1|few|-|TRBJ2-7
CSARGGGTYEQYF
TGCAGTGCTAGAGGGGGCGGTACCTACGAGCAGTACTTC
>TRBV19|few|-|TRBJ1-2
CASSGLNGYTF
TGTGCCAGTAGTGGGCTGAATGGCTACACCTTC
>TRBV16|-|-|TRBJ1-2
CASSQSPPGLWGYTF
TGTGCCAGCAGCCAATCGCCTCCAGGGCTTTGGGGCTACACCTTC
>TRBV9|-|TRBD1|TRBJ2-2
CASSVQRTGNTGELFF
TGTGCCAGCAGCGTACAACGGACAGGGAACACCGGGGAGCTGTTTTTT
>TRBV12-3/TRBV12-4|few|TRBD1|TRBJ1-4
CASLDRGATMAEKLFF
TGTGCCAGCTTGGACAGGGGGGCCACGATGGCCGAAAAACTGTTTTTT
>TRBV20-1|few|-|TRBJ1-5
CSARGGGEVQPQHF
TGCAGTGCTAGGGGAGGAGGGGAGGTACAGCCCCAGCATTTT
>TRBV11-2|few|-|TRBJ2-7
CASSLSSGDHYEQYF
TGTGCCAGCAGCTTAAGTAGCGGCGATCACTACGAGCAGTACTTC
>TRBV4-1|-|TRBD2|TRBJ2-2
CASSQFSGSGDTGELFF
TGCGCCAGCAGCCAATTTAGCGGGAGTGGGGACACCGGGGAGCTGTTTTTT
>TRBV5-1|-|-|TRBJ2-7
CASSLLGPSEQYF
TGCGCCAGCAGCTTGTTGGGTCCGTCCGAGCAGTACTTC
>TRBV15|-|TRBD2|TRBJ2-7
CATSRDITSGSHEQYF
TGTGCCACCAGCAGAGATATAACTAGCGGGAGCCACGAGCAGTACTTC
>TRBV4-2|few|-|TRBJ2-5
CASSFSQGEGETQYF
TGTGCCAGCAGCTTCAGTCAGGGCGAGGGAGAGACCCAGTACTTC
>TRBV29-1|-|TRBD1|TRBJ2-7
CSVADRDYEQYF
TGCAGCGTTGCCGACAGGGACTACGAGCAGTACTTC
>TRBV20-1|-|-|TRBJ2-7
CSASQGRPTPYEQYF
TGCAGTGCTAGTCAGGGACGACCGACTCCCTACGAGCAGTACTTC
>TRBV29-1|-|TRBD1|TRBJ2-3
CSAQGAITDTQYF
TGCAGCGCACAGGGGGCTATCACAGATACGCAGTATTTT
>TRBV6-5|-|-|TRBJ2-6
CASSTQVAGANVLTF
TGTGCCAGCAGCACCCAGGTAGCCGGGGCCAACGTCCTGACTTTC
>TRBV12-3/TRBV12-4|-|-|TRBJ2-1
CASRGPSSYNEQFF
TGTGCCAGCAGGGGTCCTAGCTCCTACAATGAGCAGTTCTTC
>TRBV5-1|-|-|TRBJ1-1
CASSLDRKNAEAFF
TGCGCCAGCAGCTTGGACAGGAAGAACGCTGAAGCTTTCTTT
>TRBV20-1|few|-|TRBJ2-3
CSARDLVSTDTQYF
TGCAGTGCTAGAGATCTAGTCAGCACAGATACGCAGTATTTT
>TRBV5-1|few|-|TRBJ2-5
CASSFSAETQYF
TGTGCCAGCAGCTTCAGTGCGGAGACCCAGTACTTC
>TRBV7-2|-|-|TRBJ1-2
CASSLLRQKGYTF
TGTGCCAGCAGCTTATTACGACAGAAGGGCTACACCTTC
>TRBV13|once|TRBD2|TRBJ2-1
CASSLPRGLARDNEQFF
TGTGCCAGCAGCTTACCCAGGGGACTAGCGAGGGACAATGAGCAGTTCTTC
>TRBV11-2|few|TRBD2|TRBJ2-7
CASRTSDLSYEQYF
TGTGCCAGCCGTACTAGCGACCTATCCTACGAGCAGTACTTC
>TRBV5-1|-|-|TRBJ2-5
CASSGSGLGRTQYF
TGCGCCAGCAGCGGATCAGGGTTGGGAAGGACCCAGTACTTC
>TRBV29-1|few|-|TRBJ1-3
CSVREAGGNTIYF
TGCAGCGTTAGGGAGGCCGGTGGAAACACCATATATTTT
>TRBV7-3|few|-|TRBJ2-3
CASSSHGLYADTQYF
TGTGCCAGCAGCTCCCACGGCCTATACGCGGATACGCAGTATTTT
>TRBV27|-|TRBD1|TRBJ2-7
CASSLSGQGKRTYEQYF
TGTGCCAGCAGTTTATCGGGACAGGGTAAAAGGACCTACGAGCAGTACTTC
>TRBV12-3/TRBV12-4|-|TRBD1|TRBJ1-2
CASSGQGTLLSYGYTF
TGTGCCAGCAGTGGACAGGGGACCTTACTTTCCTATGGCTACACCTTC
>TRBV7-2|-|-|TRBJ2-7
CASSLGLDAPYEQYF
TGTGCCAGCAGCTTAGGCCTAGATGCCCCCTACGAGCAGTACTTC
>TRBV6-2/TRBV6-3|-|-|TRBJ1-1
CASSYSAGTFGLNTEAFF
TGTGCCAGCAGTTACTCGGCAGGTACATTCGGTCTGAACACTGAAGCTTTCTTT
>TRBV20-1|-|TRBD2|TRBJ2-1
CSAREQRGVHEQFF
TGCAGTGCTAGAGAGCAGCGGGGGGTACATGAGCAGTTCTTC
>TRBV4-1|few|TRBD2|TRBJ2-5
CASSHIAGAEGETQYF
TGCGCCAGCAGCCATATAGCGGGAGCGGAGGGAGAGACCCAGTACTTC
>TRBV7-9|many|-|TRBJ2-7
CASSPTPPYEQYF
TGTGCCAGCAGCCCTACCCCTCCCTACGAGCAGTACTTC
>TRBV3-1|few|TRBD2|TRBJ2-3
CASSQERSGPPSDTQYF
TGTGCCAGCAGCCAAGAACGTAGCGGGCCCCCATCAGATACGCAGTATTTT
>TRBV5-1|few|-|TRBJ2-7
CASSLLRAGAYEQYF
TGCGCCAGCAGCTTGCTCCGGGCGGGTGCCTACGAGCAGTACTTC
>TRBV4-2|-|-|TRBJ1-4
CASSPNPGTTDEKLFF
TGTGCCAGCAGCCCTAACCCCGGGACAACAGATGAAAAACTGTTTTTT
>TRBV10-3|-|-|TRBJ1-5
CATGAVSQPQHF
TGTGCCACCGGGGCAGTGAGCCAGCCCCAGCATTTT
>TRBV7-9|few|-|TRBJ1-4
CASRRVPNEKLFF
TGTGCCAGCAGGAGGGTACCAAATGAAAAACTGTTTTTT
>TRBV3-1|-|-|TRBJ1-5
CASSQGRSQPQHF
TGTGCCAGCAGCCAGGGACGGAGCCAGCCCCAGCATTTT
>TRBV27|-|-|TRBJ2-3
CASSLAEGQIFAQYF
TGTGCCAGCAGTTTGGCGGAGGGGCAGATATTTGCGCAGTATTTT
>TRBV12-3/TRBV12-4|-|TRBD2|TRBJ2-7
CASSLAPGLAYEQYF
TGTGCCAGCAGTTTAGCCCCGGGACTAGCCTACGAGCAGTACTTC
>TRBV6-5|-|-|TRBJ2-5
CASSFTRVGDSYGQYF
TGTGCCAGCAGTTTCACAAGGGTCGGCGACTCCTACGGGCAGTACTTC
>TRBV4-1|-|TRBD2|TRBJ2-7
CASRTIGTSEYEQYF
TGCGCCAGCAGGACGATCGGGACTAGCGAGTACGAGCAGTACTTC
>TRBV29-1|-|-|TRBJ2-7
CSVARSTTPSYEQYF
TGCAGCGTCGCCCGGTCGACTACTCCGTCCTACGAGCAGTACTTC
>TRBV7-2|-|-|TRBJ2-1
CASSPLLYNEQFF
TGTGCCAGCAGCCCTCTACTCTACAATGAGCAGTTCTTC
>TRBV28|few|-|TRBJ2-7
CASSMGTAPSYEQYF
TGTGCCAGCAGTATGGGAACAGCTCCATCCTACGAGCAGTACTTC
>TRBV7-2|few|-|TRBJ2-3
CASSSSLGVTDTQYF
TGTGCCAGCAGCTCCTCATTGGGGGTCACAGATACGCAGTATTTT